The 25 T cell receptor beta chains in this list originate from one sample, sequenced in a study of cytomegalovirus exposure and HLA in healthy donors. Vbeta (60) and Jbeta (13) primers were used in the PCR. Data came from immunoSEQ multiplex PCR; TCRdb stores just in-frame clones and leaves some out. This sample carries approximately 150,000 clones, roughly 76% of them seen once, and the ten largest clones take roughly 2%. Sequencing was performed on PBMCs. These receptors all stem from a human donor in good health.

The genes are TRBV5-1 and TRBJ1-3; TRBD1 matches at 11 bases. V shed 4 bases, J shed 4 bases, and the junction held 7 bases outside the gene matches. CDR3 length: 16 residues. Germline CDR1 reads SGHRS; CDR2 reads YFSETQ. The CDR3 bases are TGCGCCAGCAGCGTTGGACAGGGGGCGAGAGGAAACACCATATATTTT. This gives the protein CASSVGQGARGNTIYF.

The chain uses TRBV25-1 and TRBJ2-6; D is possibly TRBD2 (6 bases). The CDR3 is 17 residues long. The germline V and J ends were trimmed by 4 bases and 0 bases, with 13 bases remaining between them. Germline V gene sequence: CDR1 MGHDK, CDR2 SYGVNS. The CDR3 bases are TGTGCCAGCAGTGGGGGGGACGTAATCTCTGGGGCCAACGTCCTGACTTTC. Encoded protein: CASSGGDVISGANVLTF. Full variable domain (rest looked up from reference TRBV25-1 and TRBJ2-6): EADIYQTPRYLVIGTGKKITLECSQTMGHDKMYWYQQDPGMELHLIHYSYGVNSTEKGDLSSESTVSRIRTEHFPLTLESARPSHTSQYLCASSGGDVISGANVLTFGAGSRLTVL.

J is TRBJ1-1 and V is TRBV5-1, with no clear D. Trimming removed 4 bases from V and 3 bases from J, with 10 bases in between. This CDR3 contains 13 residues. Looked up from germline, CDR1 is SGHRS and CDR2 is YFSETQ. The CDR3 nucleotides read TGCGCCAGCAGCCTCACTAGGGACACTGAAGCTTTCTTT. This translates into CASSLTRDTEAFF.

This clone was detected only a few times. The gene calls are TRBV13 and TRBJ1-6; possible D gene TRBD1, 6 bases. The CDR3 totals 15 residues. CDR1 and CDR2 from the germline V gene are PRHDT and FYEKMQ (reference sequence). Trimming stripped 0 bases from V and 4 bases from J, with 7 bases between. The CDR3 DNA sequence: TGTGCCAGCAGCTTAGGCCAGGGGTATAATTCACCCCTCCACTTT. Amino acid sequence: CASSLGQGYNSPLHF.

The chain carries TRBV19 and TRBJ1-2, with a weak D call TRBD1 (5 bases). There are 11 residues in the CDR3. The V end was cut by 3 bases, the J end by 10 bases, with 9 bases between. The germline V gene has CDR1 LNHDA and CDR2 SQIVND (reference sequence). The CDR3 nucleotides are TGTGCCAGTAGTATTCTGACAGACTACACCTTC. Amino acid sequence: CASSILTDYTF.

The chain has TRBV5-4 and TRBJ2-7; TRBD1 agrees at 7 bases. CDR3 size: 17 residues. With 2 bases clipped from V and 3 bases from J, the junction kept 14 bases outside the gene matches. Germline V lookup: CDR1 SGHNT, CDR2 YYREEE (reference sequence). The DNA for the CDR3 is TGTGCCAGCAGCTTATCCATCACAGGGGCTGTAAGCTACGAGCAGTACTTC. Protein product: CASSLSITGAVSYEQYF.

The V call is TRBV4-3, the J call TRBJ1-1; TRBD1 agrees at 7 bases. Germline V gives CDR1 LGHNA, CDR2 YSLEER. Losses at the gene ends were 4 bases for V and 7 bases for J; bases not matched to a gene: 6. This CDR3 has 13 amino acids. In DNA form, the CDR3 reads TGCGCCAGCAGCCCACAGGGGACCGGTGAAGCTTTCTTT. It translates to CASSPQGTGEAFF.

This clone has just one count. This chain uses TRBV6-6 with TRBJ2-7, with TRBD1 identical over 9 bases. This CDR3 has 13 amino acids. J lost 2 bases, V lost 10 bases, and 6 bases had no gene match. Germline loops: CDR1 MNHNY, CDR2 SVGAGI (reference sequence). The CDR3 loop reads CAIGQGIAYEQYF. Written as DNA, the CDR3 is TGTGCCATAGGACAGGGGATTGCCTACGAGCAGTACTTC.

The CDR3 DNA follows: TGTGCCAGCAGCGGCACCACTGGTAGCTACGAGCAGTACTTC. It translates to CASSGTTGSYEQYF. The V call is TRBV9, the J call TRBJ2-7; D uncertain. The CDR3 runs 14 residues. Germline V gene lookup returns CDR1 SGDLS and CDR2 YYNGEE. Trimming removed 3 bases from V and 3 bases from J, with 13 bases in between.

This clone was seen a handful of times. This chain connects TRBV18 to TRBJ1-1; unclear D gene. The germline V and J ends were trimmed by 5 bases and 0 bases, with 7 bases remaining between them. The CDR3 loop spans 13 amino acids. Germline V gives CDR1 KGHSH, CDR2 LQKENI. The CDR3 DNA reads as TGTGCCAGCTCAAACGCGGTGAACACTGAAGCTTTCTTT. Translated: CASSNAVNTEAFF.

This clone was recorded only once. This chain uses TRBV4-3 with TRBJ1-4; D may be TRBD1 (6 bases). This CDR3 has 16 amino acids. Germline loops: CDR1 LGHNA, CDR2 YSLEER. V was clipped by 0 bases and J by 4 bases, with 12 bases between them. CDR3 region: CASSQDGGGSNEKLFF. DNA of the CDR3: TGCGCCAGCAGCCAAGATGGGGGCGGCAGTAATGAAAAACTGTTTTTT.

The rearrangement uses TRBV12-1 and TRBJ1-1; TRBD1 is taken as the D call from the table, unchecked against the DNA. TRBV12-1 is noted as a pseudogene. The CDR3 runs 16 residues. In nucleotides, the CDR3 is TGTGCCAGCAGCTTTGGGGACAGGGCCAAGAACACTGAAGCTTTCTTT. Translation gives CASSFGDRAKNTEAFF.

The rearrangement joins TRBV15 to TRBJ2-5, with TRBD2 matching over 12 bases. There are 16 residues in the CDR3. V gave up 1 base and J gave up 2 bases; unmatched junction bases: 2. Germline CDR1 LNHNV, CDR2 YYDKDF (reference sequence). CDR3 bases: TGTGCCACCAGCAGAGGGCTAGCGGGGGGGCAAGAGACCCAGTACTTC. Its protein product is CATSRGLAGGQETQYF.

The chain is built from TRBV9 and TRBJ1-5, with D perhaps matching TRBD1 (5 bases). The CDR3 has 14 residues. Per the germline V gene, CDR1 is SGDLS and CDR2 is YYNGEE. V was clipped by 2 bases and J by 7 bases, with 13 bases between them. The CDR3 DNA follows: TGTGCCAGCAGCGTGGGGGGGTACGGACAGCCCCAGCATTTT. Translation: CASSVGGYGQPQHF.

In DNA form, the CDR3 reads TGTGCCAGCAGCCCGTGGACTACAACTAATGAAAAACTGTTTTTT. Translating gives CASSPWTTTNEKLFF. The genes are TRBV7-2 and TRBJ1-4; D is ambiguous. Germline CDR1 and CDR2: SGHTA and FQGNSA. Trimming took 5 bases from V and 0 from J, leaving 10 bases between them. The CDR3 is made up of 15 amino acids.

This clone was observed a few times. CDR3 residues: CASRLNLQGQETQYF. CDR3 sequence (DNA): TGCGCCAGCAGATTAAATCTACAGGGGCAAGAGACCCAGTACTTC. This chain joins TRBV4-1 and TRBJ2-5, with 7 bases that match TRBD1. CDR3 length: 15 amino acids. Trimming removed 6 bases from V and 2 bases from J; junction bases left unmatched: 9. Germline V gives CDR1 MGHRA, CDR2 YSYEKL.

There are a few counts of this clone. J is TRBJ1-2 and V is TRBV4-2; 9 nucleotides line up with TRBD1. V lost 4 bases and J lost 8; bases outside the gene matches: 5. The CDR3 loop spans 13 amino acids. Germline V CDR1 and CDR2: LGHNA, YNFKEQ. The CDR3 here is CASSPGTGRGYTF. The CDR3, as DNA: TGTGCCAGCAGCCCCGGGACAGGGCGCGGCTACACCTTC.

The chain recombines TRBV4-3 with TRBJ2-1; D is perhaps TRBD2 (5 bases). Germline CDR1 and CDR2: LGHNA and YSLEER. This CDR3 has 15 residues. V was cut by 4 bases and J by 9 bases, with 19 bases left in between. In DNA, the CDR3 is TGCGCCAGCAGCCCGGGTGAGATGAGACGGGGTGAGCAGTTCTTC. It is translated as CASSPGEMRRGEQFF.

The chain is built from TRBV28 and TRBJ1-2; a possible D gene is TRBD1 (6 bases). This CDR3 comprises 13 residues. Germline-derived CDR1 and CDR2 are MDHEN and SYDVKM. V lost 8 bases and J 0 bases, leaving 10 bases between the germline ends. The CDR3 coding sequence is TGTGCCAGCGACAGGCCTCCTAACTATGGCTACACCTTC. Encoded protein: CASDRPPNYGYTF.

The chain is built from TRBV27 and TRBJ1-2; TRBD1 matches 8 bases. After removal of 0 bases from V and 2 bases from J, the junction contained 8 bases not matched to a gene. CDR1 is MNHEY and CDR2 is SMNVEV in the germline V gene (reference sequence). This CDR3 has 17 amino acids. CDR3 sequence reads: CASSLSVRGRLNYGYTF. The CDR3 DNA sequence: TGTGCCAGCAGTTTATCGGTCAGGGGGCGCCTGAACTATGGCTACACCTTC.

This clone was recorded only once. The chain couples TRBV10-3 to TRBJ2-7; 7 bases map to TRBD1. Germline CDR1 and CDR2: ENHRY and SYGVKD. J was trimmed by 1 base and V by 6 bases; bases with no gene match: 9. This CDR3 region has 15 residues. CDR3 amino acids: CAISPEGARSYEQYF. In DNA, the CDR3 is TGTGCCATCAGCCCCGAGGGGGCAAGGTCCTACGAGCAGTACTTC.

The chain couples TRBV7-2 to TRBJ2-7; 14 nucleotides align to TRBD2. With 5 bases clipped from V and 7 bases from J, the junction kept 13 bases outside the gene matches. Germline values: CDR1 SGHTA, CDR2 FQGNSA. This CDR3 has 17 amino acids. CDR3 amino acids: CASSETSGGARTREQYF. In DNA, the CDR3 is TGTGCCAGCAGCGAGACTAGCGGGGGGGCCCGGACGAGGGAGCAGTACTTC. The full variable domain, its missing parts supplied by reference TRBV7-2 and TRBJ2-7, is GAGVSQSPSNKVTEKGKDVELRCDPISGHTALYWYRQSLGQGLEFLIYFQGNSAPDKSGLPSDRFSAERTGGSVSTLTIQRTQQEDSAVYLCASSETSGGARTREQYFGPGTRLTVT.

The rearrangement links TRBV10-3 to TRBJ2-7; D is possibly TRBD1 (6 bases). Trimming removed 7 bases at V and 2 bases at J, with 15 bases between. The CDR3 consists of 14 residues. Germline V lookup: CDR1 ENHRY, CDR2 SYGVKD. The CDR3 here is CAITNRQDTYEQYF. The CDR3 DNA sequence: TGTGCCATCACCAATAGACAGGACACCTACGAGCAGTACTTC.

The CDR3 DNA follows: TGTGCCAGCAGTATAGGGGCTCTGGGCACTGAAGCTTTCTTT. This translates into CASSIGALGTEAFF. The chain combines TRBV7-2 with TRBJ1-1, with a tentative D call TRBD1 (5 bases). The germline CDR1 and CDR2 sequences are SGHTA and FQGNSA. CDR3 length: 14 residues. Trimming stripped 6 bases from V and 4 bases from J, with 15 bases between.

The chain has TRBV5-1 and TRBJ2-7; possible D gene TRBD1, 6 bases. V gave up 9 bases and J gave up 3 bases, with 22 bases separating them. This CDR3 has 15 amino acids. Germline-derived CDR1 and CDR2 are SGHRS and YFSETQ. CDR3 in amino acids: CATQASPGQDYEQYF. In DNA, the CDR3 is TGCGCCACTCAGGCTTCACCGGGACAAGACTACGAGCAGTACTTC.